Presented here are 3 T cell receptor beta chains from one specimen sequenced in a study of blood T cell repertoires in COVID-19. Method: immunoSEQ multiplex PCR; TCRdb's copy keeps in-frame clones and lacks some. This sample has roughly 130,000 clones, with about four fifths found just once. The sequencing sample was made of peripheral blood. Receptors originate from a woman aged 45-60 years with acute or convalescent COVID-19.

The chain has TRBV11-2 and TRBJ2-3; perhaps TRBD2 as D (7 bases). There are 15 residues in the CDR3. V lost 5 bases and J 5 bases, leaving 17 bases between the germline ends. Germline V gene sequence: CDR1 SGHAT, CDR2 FQNNGV. CDR3 in amino acids: CASSRDGGRKDTQYF. CDR3 nucleotide sequence: TGTGCCAGCAGCAGAGACGGGGGGCGTAAAGATACGCAGTATTTT. The full variable domain, with the rest looked up from reference TRBV11-2 and TRBJ2-3, is EAGVAQSPRYKIIEKRQSVAFWCNPISGHATLYWYQQILGQGPKLLIQFQNNGVVDDSQLPKDRFSAERLKGVDSTLKIQPAKLEDSAVYLCASSRDGGRKDTQYFGPGTRLTVL.

J is TRBJ1-6 and V is TRBV6-1, with TRBD1 matching over 8 bases. The length of the CDR3 is 13 residues. The junction had 2 bases not matched to a gene; V was cut back by 2 bases and J by 11 bases. CDR1 is MNHNS and CDR2 is SASEGT in the germline V gene. CDR3 nucleotides: TGTGCCAGCAGTGAACAGGGGGCGGCACCCCTCCACTTT. Protein sequence: CASSEQGAAPLHF.

V is TRBV19 and J is TRBJ2-3, with 7 bases matching TRBD1. The junction had 7 bases not matched to a gene; V was cut back by 7 bases and J by 0 bases. Germline assignment: CDR1 LNHDA and CDR2 SQIVND (reference sequence). This CDR3 has 15 residues. The CDR3 spells CASNPDRVSTDTQYF. The DNA for the CDR3 is TGTGCCAGTAATCCAGACAGGGTTAGCACAGATACGCAGTATTTT.